Below, one T cell receptor beta chain is given with its context. Its antigen is not identified. Per germline, CDR1 SGDLS and CDR2 YYNGEE. Deletions cut 4 bases from V and 6 bases from J, with 10 bases between. The CDR3 is made up of 13 amino acids. The primer mix had 60 Vbeta and 13 Jbeta primers. TCRdb's table, derived via immunoSEQ multiplex PCR, lists solely in-frame clones and lacks some. The sample has 55,000 to 65,000 clones, 60% to 85% seen once. This entry comes from a study of cytomegalovirus exposure and HLA in healthy donors. Study findings and constraints: Later on, an analysis tied 15,000 to 20,000 TCR beta sequences to HLA alleles at 0.05 false discovery rate. Being productive about 90% or about 30% of the time was typical of most TCR beta V segments in an earlier analysis. Reports described diagnosis of cytomegalovirus status by the classifier as highly specific and sensitive.

The sample comprised PBMCs. The chain couples TRBV9 to TRBJ2-2, with D unclear. The TCR originated in a woman aged 40 to 50 in good health and CMV-seropositive. The CDR3 DNA reads TGTGCCAGCAGCCCCCGTGACTCCGGGGAGCTGTTTTTT. Residues: CASSPRDSGELFF.